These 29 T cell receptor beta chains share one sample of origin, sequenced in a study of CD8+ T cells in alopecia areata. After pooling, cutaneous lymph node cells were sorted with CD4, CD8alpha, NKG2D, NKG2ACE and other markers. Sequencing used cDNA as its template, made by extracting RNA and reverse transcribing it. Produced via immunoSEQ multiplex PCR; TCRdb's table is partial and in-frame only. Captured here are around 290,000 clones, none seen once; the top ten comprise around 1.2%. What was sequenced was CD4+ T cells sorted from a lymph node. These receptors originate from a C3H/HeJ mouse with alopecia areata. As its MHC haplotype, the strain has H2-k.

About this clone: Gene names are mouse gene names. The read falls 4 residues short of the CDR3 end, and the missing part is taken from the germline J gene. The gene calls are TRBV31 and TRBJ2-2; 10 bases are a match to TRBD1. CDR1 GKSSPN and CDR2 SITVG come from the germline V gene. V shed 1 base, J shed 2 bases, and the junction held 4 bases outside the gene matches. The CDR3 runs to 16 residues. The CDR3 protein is CAWSPRQGANTGQLYF. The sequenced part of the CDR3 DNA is TGTGCCTGGAGTCCACGACAGGGGGCGAACACCGGG. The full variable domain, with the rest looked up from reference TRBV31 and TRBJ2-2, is AQTIHQWPVAEIKAVGSPLSLGCTIKGKSSPNLYWYWQATGGTLQQLFYSITVGQVESVVQLNLSASRPKDDQFILSTEKLLLSHSGFYLCAWSPRQGANTGQLYFGEGSKLTVL.

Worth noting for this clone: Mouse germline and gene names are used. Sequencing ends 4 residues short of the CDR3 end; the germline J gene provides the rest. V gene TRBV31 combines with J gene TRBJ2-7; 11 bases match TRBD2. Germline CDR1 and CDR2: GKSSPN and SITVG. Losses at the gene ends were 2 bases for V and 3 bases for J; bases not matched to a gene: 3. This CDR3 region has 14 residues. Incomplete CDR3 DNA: TGTGCCTGGAGTTACGACTGGGGGGGCTAT. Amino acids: CAWSYDWGGY. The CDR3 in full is CAWSYDWGGYEQYF.

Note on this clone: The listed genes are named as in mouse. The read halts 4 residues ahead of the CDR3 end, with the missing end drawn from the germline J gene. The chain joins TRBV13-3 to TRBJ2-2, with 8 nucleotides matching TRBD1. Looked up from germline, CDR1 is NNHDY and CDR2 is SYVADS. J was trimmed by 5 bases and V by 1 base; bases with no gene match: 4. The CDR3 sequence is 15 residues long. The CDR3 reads CASSDQGAQTGQLYF. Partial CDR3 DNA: TGTGCCAGCAGTGATCAGGGGGCGCAGACCGGG.

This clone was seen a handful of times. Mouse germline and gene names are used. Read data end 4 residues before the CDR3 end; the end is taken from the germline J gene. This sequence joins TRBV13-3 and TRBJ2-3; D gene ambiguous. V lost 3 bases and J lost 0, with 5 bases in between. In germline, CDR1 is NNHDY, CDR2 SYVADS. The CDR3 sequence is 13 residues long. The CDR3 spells CASSALSAETLYF. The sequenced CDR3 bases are TGTGCCAGCAGTGCCCTTAGTGCAGAA.

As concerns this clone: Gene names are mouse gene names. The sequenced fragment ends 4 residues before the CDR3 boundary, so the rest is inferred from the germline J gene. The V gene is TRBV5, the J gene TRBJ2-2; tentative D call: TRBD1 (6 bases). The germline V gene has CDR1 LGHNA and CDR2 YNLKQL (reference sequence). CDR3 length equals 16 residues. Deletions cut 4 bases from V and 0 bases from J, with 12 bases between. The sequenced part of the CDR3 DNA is TGTGCCAGCAGCCGCCCGGGACAAACAAACACCGGG. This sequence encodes CASSRPGQTNTG. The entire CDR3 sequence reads CASSRPGQTNTGQLYF.

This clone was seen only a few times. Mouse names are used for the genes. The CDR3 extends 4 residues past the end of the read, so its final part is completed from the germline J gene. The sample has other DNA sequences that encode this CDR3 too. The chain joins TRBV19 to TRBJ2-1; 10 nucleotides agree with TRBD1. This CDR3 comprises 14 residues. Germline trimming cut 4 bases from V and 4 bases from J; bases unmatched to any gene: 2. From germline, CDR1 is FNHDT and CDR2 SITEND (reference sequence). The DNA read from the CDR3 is TGTGCCAGCAGTCGGGACAGGGGATATGCT. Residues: CASSRDRGYA. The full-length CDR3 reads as CASSRDRGYAEQFF.

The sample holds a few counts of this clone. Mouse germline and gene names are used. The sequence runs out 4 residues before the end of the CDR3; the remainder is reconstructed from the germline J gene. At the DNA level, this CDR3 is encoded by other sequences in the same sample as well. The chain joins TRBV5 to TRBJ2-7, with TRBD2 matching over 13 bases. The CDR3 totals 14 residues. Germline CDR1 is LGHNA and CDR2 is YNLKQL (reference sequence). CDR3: CASSPGTGGDEQYF. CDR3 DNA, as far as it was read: TGTGCCAGCAGCCCTGGGACTGGGGGGGAT.

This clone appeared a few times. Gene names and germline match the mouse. CDR3 bases read: TGTGCCTGGAGTCTAGAGGGGGGCGCCTATGCT. Its protein is CAWSLEGGAYA. The CDR3 reads in full as CAWSLEGGAYAEQFF. This rearrangement joins TRBV31 to TRBJ2-1; TRBD2 might be the D (7 bases). The read terminates 4 residues ahead of where the CDR3 ends, so the germline J gene completes it. The V end lost 0 bases, the J end lost 3 bases, and 12 bases lay between the germline ends. The germline V gene encodes CDR1 GKSSPN and CDR2 SITVG. The CDR3 spans 15 residues.

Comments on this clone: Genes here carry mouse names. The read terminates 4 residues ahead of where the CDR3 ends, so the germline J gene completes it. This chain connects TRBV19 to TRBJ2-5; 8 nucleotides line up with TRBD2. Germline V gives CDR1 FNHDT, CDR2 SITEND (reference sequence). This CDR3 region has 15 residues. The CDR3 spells CASSIGGGRRDTQYF. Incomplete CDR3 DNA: TGTGCCAGCAGTATAGGGGGGGGCAGGAGAGAC. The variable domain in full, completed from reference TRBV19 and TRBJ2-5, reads GGIITQTPKFLIGQEGQKLTLKCQQNFNHDTMYWYRQDSGKGLRLIYYSITENDLQKGDLSEGYDASREKKSSFSLTVTSAQKNEMAVFLCASSIGGGRRDTQYFGPGTRLLVL.

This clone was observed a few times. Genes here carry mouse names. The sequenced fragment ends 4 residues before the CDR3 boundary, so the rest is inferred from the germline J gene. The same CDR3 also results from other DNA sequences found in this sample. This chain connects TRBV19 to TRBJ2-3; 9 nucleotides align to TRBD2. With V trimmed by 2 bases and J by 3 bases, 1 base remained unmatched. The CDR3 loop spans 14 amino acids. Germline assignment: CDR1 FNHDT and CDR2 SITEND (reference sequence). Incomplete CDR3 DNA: TGTGCCAGCAGTATTACTGGGGGGGCAGAA. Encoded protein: CASSITGGAE. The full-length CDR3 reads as CASSITGGAETLYF.

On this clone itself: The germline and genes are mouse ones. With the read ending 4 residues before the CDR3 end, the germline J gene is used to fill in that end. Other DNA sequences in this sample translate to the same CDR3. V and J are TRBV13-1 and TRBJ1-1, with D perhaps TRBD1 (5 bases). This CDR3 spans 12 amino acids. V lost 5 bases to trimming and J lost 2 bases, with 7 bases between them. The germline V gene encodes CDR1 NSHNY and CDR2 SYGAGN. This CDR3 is CASRGHNTEVFF. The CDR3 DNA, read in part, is TGTGCCAGCAGAGGACACAACACA.

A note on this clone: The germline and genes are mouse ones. Here the CDR3 reads CASSKLGGKNTLYF. The sequenced part of the CDR3 DNA is TGTGCCAGCAGCAAACTGGGGGGGAAAAAC. The chain has TRBV4 and TRBJ2-4; 10 bases line up with TRBD2. With the read ending 4 residues before the CDR3 end, the germline J gene is used to fill in that end. The CDR3 totals 14 residues. Germline V gene data show CDR1 as LGHDT and CDR2 as YNNKQL (reference sequence).

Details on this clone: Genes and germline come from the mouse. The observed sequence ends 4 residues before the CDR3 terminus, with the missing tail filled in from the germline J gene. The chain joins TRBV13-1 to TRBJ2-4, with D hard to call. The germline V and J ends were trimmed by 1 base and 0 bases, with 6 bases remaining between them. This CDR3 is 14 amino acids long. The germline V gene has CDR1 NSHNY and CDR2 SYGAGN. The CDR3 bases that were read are TGTGCCAGCAGTGATCTGTTTAGTCAAAAC. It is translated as CASSDLFSQN. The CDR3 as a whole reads CASSDLFSQNTLYF.

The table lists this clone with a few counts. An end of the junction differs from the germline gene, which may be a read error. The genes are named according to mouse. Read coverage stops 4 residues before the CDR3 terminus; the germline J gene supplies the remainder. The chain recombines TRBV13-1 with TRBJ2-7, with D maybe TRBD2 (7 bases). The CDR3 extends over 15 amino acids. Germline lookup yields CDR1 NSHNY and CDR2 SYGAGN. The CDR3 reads CASSDAEGGIYEQYF. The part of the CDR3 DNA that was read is TGTGCCAGCAGCGATGCCGAGGGGGGGATCTAT.

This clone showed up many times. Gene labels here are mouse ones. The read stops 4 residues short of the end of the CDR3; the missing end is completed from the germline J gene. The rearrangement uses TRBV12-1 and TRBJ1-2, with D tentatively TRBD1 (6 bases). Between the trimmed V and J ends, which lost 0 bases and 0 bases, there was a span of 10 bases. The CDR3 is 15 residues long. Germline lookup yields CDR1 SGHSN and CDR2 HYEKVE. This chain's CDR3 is CASSLSGTSNSDYTF. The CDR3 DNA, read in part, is TGTGCCAGCTCTCTCTCCGGGACATCAAACTCC.

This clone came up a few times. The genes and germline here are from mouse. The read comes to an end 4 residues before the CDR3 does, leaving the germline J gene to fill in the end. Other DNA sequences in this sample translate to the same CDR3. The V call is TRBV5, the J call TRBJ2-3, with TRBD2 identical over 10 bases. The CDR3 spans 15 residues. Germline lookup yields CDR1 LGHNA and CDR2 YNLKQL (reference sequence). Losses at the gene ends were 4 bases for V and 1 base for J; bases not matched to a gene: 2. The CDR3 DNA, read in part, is TGTGCCAGCAGCCCTGGGGGGGCGCGTGCAGAA. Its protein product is CASSPGGARAE. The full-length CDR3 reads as CASSPGGARAETLYF.

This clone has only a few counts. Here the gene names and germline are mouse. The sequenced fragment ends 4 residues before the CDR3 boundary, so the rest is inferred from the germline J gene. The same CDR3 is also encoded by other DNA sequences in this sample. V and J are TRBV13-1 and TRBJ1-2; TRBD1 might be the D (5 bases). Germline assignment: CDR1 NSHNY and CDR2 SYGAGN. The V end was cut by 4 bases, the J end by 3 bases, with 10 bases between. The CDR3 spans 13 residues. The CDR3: CASSPQGDSDYTF. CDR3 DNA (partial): TGTGCCAGCAGTCCTCAGGGAGACTCC.

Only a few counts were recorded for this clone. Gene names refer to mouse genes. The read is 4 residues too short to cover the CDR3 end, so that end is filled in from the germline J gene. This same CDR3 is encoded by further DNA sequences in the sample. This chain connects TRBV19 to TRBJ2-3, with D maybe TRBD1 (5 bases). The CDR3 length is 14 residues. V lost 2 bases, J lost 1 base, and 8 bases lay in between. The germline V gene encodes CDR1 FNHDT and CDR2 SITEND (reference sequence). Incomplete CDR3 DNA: TGTGCCAGCAGTATTAGGGGAGGTGCAGAA. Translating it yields CASSIRGGAE. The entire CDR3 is CASSIRGGAETLYF. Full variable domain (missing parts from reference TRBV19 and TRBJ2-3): GGIITQTPKFLIGQEGQKLTLKCQQNFNHDTMYWYRQDSGKGLRLIYYSITENDLQKGDLSEGYDASREKKSSFSLTVTSAQKNEMAVFLCASSIRGGAETLYFGSGTRLTVL.

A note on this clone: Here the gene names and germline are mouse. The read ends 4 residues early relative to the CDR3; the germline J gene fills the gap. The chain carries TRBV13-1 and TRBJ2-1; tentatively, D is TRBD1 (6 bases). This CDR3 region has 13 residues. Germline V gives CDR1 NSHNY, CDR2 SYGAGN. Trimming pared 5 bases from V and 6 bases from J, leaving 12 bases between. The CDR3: CASRTGGGAEQFF. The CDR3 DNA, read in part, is TGTGCCAGCAGAACAGGAGGGGGTGCT.

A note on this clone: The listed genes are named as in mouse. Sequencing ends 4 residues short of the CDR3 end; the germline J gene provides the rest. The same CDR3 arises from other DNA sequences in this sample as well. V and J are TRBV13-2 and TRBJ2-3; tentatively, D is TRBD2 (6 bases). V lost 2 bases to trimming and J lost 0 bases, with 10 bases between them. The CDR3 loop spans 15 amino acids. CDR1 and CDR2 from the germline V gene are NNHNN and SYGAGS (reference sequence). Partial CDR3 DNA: TGTGCCAGCGGTGACGGGGGGAGTAGTGCAGAA. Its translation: CASGDGGSSAE. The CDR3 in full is CASGDGGSSAETLYF.

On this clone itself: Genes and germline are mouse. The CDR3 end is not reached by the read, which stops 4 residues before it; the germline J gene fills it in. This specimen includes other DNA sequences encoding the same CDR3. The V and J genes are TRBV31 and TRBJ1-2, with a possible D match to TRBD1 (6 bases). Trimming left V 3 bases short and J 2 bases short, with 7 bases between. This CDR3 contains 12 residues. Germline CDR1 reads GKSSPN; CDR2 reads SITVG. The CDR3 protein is CAWRTGNSDYTF. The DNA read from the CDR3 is TGTGCCTGGAGAACAGGGAACTCC. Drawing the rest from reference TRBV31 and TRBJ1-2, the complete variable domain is AQTIHQWPVAEIKAVGSPLSLGCTIKGKSSPNLYWYWQATGGTLQQLFYSITVGQVESVVQLNLSASRPKDDQFILSTEKLLLSHSGFYLCAWRTGNSDYTFGSGTRLLVI.

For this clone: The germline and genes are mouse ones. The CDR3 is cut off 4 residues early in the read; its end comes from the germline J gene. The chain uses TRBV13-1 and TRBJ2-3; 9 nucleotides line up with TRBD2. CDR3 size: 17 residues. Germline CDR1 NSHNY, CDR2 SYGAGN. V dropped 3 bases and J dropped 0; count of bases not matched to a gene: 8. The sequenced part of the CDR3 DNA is TGTGCCAGCAGTGGAACTGGGGGGCATCAGAGTGCAGAA. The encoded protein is CASSGTGGHQSAE. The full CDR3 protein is CASSGTGGHQSAETLYF.

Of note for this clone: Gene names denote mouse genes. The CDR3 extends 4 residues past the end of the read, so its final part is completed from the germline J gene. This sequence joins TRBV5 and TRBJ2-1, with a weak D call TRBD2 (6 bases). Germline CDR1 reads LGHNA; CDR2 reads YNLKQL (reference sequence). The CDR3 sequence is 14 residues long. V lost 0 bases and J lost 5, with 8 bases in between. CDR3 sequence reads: CASSQDSGDAEQFF. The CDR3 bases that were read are TGTGCCAGCAGCCAAGACTCTGGGGATGCT.

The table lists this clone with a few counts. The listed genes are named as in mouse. The sequenced CDR3 bases are TGTGCCAGCTCTCTTGGGACTGGGGGGCCCTAT. It is translated as CASSLGTGGPY. The full CDR3 is CASSLGTGGPYEQYF. This chain joins TRBV12-2 and TRBJ2-7, with 12 bases aligning to TRBD2. The CDR3 goes on 4 residues after the read ends, and that part is filled in from the germline J gene. V was pared by 1 base and J by 2 bases, with 2 bases of the junction left unmatched. This CDR3 has 15 residues. CDR1 and CDR2 (germline): SGHLS, HYDKME.

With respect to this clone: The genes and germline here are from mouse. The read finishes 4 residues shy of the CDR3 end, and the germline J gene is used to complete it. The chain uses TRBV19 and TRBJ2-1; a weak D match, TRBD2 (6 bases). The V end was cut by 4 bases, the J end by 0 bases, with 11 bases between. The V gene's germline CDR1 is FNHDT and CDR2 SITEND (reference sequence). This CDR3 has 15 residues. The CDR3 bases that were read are TGTGCCAGCAGTCCCGGGACTTCTAACTATGCT. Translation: CASSPGTSNYA. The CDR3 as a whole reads CASSPGTSNYAEQFF. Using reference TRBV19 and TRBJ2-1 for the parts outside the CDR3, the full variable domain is GGIITQTPKFLIGQEGQKLTLKCQQNFNHDTMYWYRQDSGKGLRLIYYSITENDLQKGDLSEGYDASREKKSSFSLTVTSAQKNEMAVFLCASSPGTSNYAEQFFGPGTRLTVL.

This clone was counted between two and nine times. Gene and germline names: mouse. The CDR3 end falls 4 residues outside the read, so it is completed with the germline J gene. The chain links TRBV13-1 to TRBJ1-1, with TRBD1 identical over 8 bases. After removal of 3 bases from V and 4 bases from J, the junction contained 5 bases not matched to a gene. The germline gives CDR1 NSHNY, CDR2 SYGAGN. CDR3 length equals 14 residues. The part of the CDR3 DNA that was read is TGTGCCAGCAGTGGGACAGGGACGGGCACA. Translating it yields CASSGTGTGT. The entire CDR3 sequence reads CASSGTGTGTEVFF.

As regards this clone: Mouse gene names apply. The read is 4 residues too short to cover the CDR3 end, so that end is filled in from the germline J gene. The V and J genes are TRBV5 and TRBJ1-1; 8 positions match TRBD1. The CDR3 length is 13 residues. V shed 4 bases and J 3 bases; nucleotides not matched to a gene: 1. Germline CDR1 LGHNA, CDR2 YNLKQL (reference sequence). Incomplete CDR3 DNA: TGTGCCAGCAGCCTGACAGGGGACACA. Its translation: CASSLTGDT. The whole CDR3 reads CASSLTGDTEVFF.

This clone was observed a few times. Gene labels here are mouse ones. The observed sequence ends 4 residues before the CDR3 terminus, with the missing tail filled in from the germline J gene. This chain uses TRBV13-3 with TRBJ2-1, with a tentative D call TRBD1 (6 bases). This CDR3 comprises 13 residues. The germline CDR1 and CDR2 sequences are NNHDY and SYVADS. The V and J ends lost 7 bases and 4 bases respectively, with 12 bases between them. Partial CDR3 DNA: TGTGCCAGCCACCGGGACAAATATGCT. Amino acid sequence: CASHRDKYA. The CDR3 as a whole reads CASHRDKYAEQFF.

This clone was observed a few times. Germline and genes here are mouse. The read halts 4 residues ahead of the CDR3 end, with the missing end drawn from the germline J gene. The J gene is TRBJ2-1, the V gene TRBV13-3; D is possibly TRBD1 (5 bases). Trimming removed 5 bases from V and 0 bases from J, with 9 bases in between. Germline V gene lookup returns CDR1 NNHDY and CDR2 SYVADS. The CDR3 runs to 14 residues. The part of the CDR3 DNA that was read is TGTGCCAGCAGAAAACAGGATAACTATGCT. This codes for CASRKQDNYA. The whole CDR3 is CASRKQDNYAEQFF.